In its sample, the clone carrying this T cell receptor (beta chain) was seen once. As yet, its antigen is unknown. The CDR3 has 17 residues. The trim removed 2 bases at V and 0 bases at J, leaving 6 bases unmatched. Germline CDR1 and CDR2: SGDLS and YYNGEE. This specimen comes from a study of PD-1 blockade in mismatch repair-deficient tumors. About the research overall: All were previously treated, progressing patients with over 9 mismatch repair-deficient cancer types. Study findings and constraints: After pembrolizumab, tumor-resident clones rose rapidly, then generally contracted before radiologic responses.

Sequencing used immunoSEQ multiplex PCR; TCRdb keeps in-frame clones, though not all of them. The table has 90,000 to 120,000 clones, over 75% seen once. Mismatch repair deficiency was confirmed in all patients, by PCR or immunohistochemistry. TCRs were sequenced from a few patients responding to pembrolizumab. This clonotype was sampled from an adult with mismatch repair-deficient cancer. The material was peripheral blood, obtained 36 weeks after starting pembrolizumab. The V and J genes are TRBV9 and TRBJ1-1, with 11 positions matching TRBD1. Here the CDR3 reads CASSVSRDRGMNTEAFF. DNA for the CDR3: TGTGCCAGCAGCGTGTCCCGGGACAGGGGGATGAACACTGAAGCTTTCTTT.